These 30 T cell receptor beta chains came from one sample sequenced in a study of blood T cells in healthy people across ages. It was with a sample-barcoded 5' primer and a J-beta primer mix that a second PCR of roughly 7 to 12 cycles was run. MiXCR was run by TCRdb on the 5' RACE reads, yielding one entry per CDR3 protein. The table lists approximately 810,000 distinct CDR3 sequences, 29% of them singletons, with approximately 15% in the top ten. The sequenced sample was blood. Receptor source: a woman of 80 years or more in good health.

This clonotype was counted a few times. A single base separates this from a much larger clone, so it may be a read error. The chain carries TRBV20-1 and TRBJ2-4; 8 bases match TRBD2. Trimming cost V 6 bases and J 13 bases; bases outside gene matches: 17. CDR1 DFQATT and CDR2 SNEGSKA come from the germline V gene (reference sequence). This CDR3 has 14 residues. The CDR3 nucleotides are TGCAGTGCCGATCGGAGCGGGGGATACAATGAGCAGTACTTC. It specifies CSADRSGGYNEQYF.

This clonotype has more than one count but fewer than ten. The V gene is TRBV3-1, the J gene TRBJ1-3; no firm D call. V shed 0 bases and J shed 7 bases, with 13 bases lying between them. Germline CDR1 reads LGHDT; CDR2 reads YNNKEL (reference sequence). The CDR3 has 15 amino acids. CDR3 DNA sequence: TGTGCCAGCAGCCAAGAAGGCCAGGAGTGGAACACCATATATTTT. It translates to CASSQEGQEWNTIYF.

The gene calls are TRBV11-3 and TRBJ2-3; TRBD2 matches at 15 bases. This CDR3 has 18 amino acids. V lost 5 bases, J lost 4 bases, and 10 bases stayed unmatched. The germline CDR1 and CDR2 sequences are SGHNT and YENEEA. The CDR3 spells CASSASGLAGGGADTQYF. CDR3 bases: TGTGCCAGCAGCGCTTCGGGACTAGCGGGGGGAGGAGCAGATACGCAGTATTTT.

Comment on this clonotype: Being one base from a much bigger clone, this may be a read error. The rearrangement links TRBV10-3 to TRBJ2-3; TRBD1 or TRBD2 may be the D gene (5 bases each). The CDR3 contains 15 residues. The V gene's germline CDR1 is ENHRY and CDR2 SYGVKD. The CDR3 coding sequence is TGTGTCATCAGTGAGGGACGGTCTAGCACAGATACGCAGTATTTT. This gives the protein CVISEGRSSTDTQYF.

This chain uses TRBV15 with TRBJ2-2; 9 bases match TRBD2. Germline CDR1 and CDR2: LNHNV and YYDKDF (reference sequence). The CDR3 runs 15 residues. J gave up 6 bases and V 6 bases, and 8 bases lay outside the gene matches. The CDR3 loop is CATRGTSPRPGELFF. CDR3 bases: TGTGCCACCAGGGGGACTAGCCCACGTCCCGGGGAGCTGTTTTTT.

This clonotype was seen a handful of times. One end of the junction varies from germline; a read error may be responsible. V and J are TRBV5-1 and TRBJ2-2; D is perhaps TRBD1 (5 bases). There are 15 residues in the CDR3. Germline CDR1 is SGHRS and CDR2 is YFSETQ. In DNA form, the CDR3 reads TGCGCCAGCAGCTTGGAGGCAGGGAACGCCGGGGAGCTGTTTTTT. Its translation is CASSLEAGNAGELFF.

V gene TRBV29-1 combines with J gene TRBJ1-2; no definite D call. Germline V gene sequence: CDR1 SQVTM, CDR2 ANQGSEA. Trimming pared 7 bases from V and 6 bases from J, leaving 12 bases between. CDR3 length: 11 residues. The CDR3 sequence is CSEKHGDGYTF. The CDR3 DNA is TGCAGCGAGAAACACGGGGATGGCTACACCTTC.

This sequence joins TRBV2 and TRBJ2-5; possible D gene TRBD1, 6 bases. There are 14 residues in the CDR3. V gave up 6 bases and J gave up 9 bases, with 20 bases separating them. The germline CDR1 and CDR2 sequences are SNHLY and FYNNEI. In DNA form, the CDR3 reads TGTGCCAGCAGGGGTGCGTGGGGACAAATCCCCCAGTACTTC. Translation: CASRGAWGQIPQYF.

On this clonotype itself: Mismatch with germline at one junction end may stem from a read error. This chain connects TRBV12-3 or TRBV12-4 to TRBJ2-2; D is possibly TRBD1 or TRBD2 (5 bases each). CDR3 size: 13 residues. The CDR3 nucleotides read TGTGCTTTCAGGGTGCAAACGACCGGGGAGCGGTTTTTT. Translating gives CAFRVQTTGERFF.

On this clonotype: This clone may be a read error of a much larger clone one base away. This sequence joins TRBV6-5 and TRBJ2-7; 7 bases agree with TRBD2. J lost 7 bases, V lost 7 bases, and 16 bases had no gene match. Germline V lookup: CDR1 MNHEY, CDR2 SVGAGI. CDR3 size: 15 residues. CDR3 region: CASTGGGSPSNEQYF. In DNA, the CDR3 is TGTGCCAGCACGGGAGGAGGGTCCCCCAGCAATGAGCAGTACTTC.

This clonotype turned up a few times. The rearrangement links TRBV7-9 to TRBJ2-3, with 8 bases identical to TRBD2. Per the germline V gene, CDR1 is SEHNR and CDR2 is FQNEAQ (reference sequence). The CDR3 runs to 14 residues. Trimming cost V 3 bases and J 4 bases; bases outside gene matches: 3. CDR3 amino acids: CASSFGGGPDTQYF. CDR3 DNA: TGTGCCAGCAGCTTCGGGGGGGGTCCAGATACGCAGTATTTT.

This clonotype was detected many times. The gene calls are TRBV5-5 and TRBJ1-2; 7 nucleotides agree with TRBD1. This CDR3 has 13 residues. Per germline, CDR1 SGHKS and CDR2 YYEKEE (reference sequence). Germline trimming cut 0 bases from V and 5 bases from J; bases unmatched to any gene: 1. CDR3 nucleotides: TGTGCCAGCAGCTTGGTGGGACAGTATGGCTACACCTTC. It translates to CASSLVGQYGYTF.

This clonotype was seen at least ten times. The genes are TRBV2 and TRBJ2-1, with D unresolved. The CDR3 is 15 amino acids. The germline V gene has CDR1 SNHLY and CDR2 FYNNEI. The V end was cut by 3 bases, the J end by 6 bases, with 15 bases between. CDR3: CASSEIRSMGNEQFF. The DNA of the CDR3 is TGTGCCAGCAGTGAGATCCGGTCTATGGGCAATGAGCAGTTCTTC.

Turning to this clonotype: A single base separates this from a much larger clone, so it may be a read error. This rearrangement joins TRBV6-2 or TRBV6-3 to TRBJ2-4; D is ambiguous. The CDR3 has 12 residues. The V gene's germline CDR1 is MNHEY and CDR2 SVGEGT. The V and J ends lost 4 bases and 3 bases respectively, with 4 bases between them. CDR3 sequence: CASSCVKNIQYF. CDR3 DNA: TGTGCCAGCAGTTGCGTCAAAAACATTCAGTACTTC.

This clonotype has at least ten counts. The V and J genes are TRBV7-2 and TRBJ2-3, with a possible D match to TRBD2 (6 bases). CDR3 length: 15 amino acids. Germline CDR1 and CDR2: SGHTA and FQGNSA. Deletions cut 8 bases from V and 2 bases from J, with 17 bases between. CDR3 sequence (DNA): TGTGCCAGCTCATTGGGAGGCACTCCCACAGATACGCAGTATTTT. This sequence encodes CASSLGGTPTDTQYF.

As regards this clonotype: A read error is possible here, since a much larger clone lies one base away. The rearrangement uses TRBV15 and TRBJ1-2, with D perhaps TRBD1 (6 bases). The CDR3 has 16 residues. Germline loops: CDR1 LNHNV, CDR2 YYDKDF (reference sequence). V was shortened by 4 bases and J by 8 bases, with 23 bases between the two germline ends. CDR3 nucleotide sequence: TGTGCCACCAGCAAGAAGGCTTTCCGGGACACAGACGGCTACACCTTC. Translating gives CATSKKAFRDTDGYTF.

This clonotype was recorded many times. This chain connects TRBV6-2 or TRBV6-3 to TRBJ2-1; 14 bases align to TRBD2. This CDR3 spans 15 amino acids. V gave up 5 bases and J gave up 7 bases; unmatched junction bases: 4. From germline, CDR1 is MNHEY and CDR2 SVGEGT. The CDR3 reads CASSPRTSGRNEQFF. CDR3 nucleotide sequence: TGTGCCAGCAGTCCCAGGACTAGCGGGAGGAATGAGCAGTTCTTC.

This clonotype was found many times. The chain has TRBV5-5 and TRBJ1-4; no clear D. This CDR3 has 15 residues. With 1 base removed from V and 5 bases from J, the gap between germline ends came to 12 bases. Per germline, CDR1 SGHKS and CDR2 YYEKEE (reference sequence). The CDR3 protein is CASSLSDLRNEKLFF. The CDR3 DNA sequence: TGTGCCAGCAGCTTGTCCGACCTTCGAAATGAAAAACTGTTTTTT.

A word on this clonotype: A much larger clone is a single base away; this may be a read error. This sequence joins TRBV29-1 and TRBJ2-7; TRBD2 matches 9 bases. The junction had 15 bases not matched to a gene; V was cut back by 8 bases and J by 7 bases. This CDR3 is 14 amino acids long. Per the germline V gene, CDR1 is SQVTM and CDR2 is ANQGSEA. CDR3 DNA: TGCAGCAAACTGCCGGGACTAGCACCTCATGAGCAGTACTTC. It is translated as CSKLPGLAPHEQYF.

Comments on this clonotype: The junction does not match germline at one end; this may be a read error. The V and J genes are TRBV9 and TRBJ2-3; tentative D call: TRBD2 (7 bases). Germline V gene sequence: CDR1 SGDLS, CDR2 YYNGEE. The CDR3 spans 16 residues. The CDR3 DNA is TGTGCCAGCAGCGGTGGCGGGGGCAGGAACACAGATACACAGTATTTT. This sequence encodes CASSGGGGRNTDTQYF.

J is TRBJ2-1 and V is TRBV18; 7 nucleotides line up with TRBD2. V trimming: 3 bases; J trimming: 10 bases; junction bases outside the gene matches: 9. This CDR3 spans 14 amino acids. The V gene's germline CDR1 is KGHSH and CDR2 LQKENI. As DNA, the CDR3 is TGTGCCAGCTCACCCGACTTGACTAGCCAGGAGCAGTTCTTC. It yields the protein CASSPDLTSQEQFF.

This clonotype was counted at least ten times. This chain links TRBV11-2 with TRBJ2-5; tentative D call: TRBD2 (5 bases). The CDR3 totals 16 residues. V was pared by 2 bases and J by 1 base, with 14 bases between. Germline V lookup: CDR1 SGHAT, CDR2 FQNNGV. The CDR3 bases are TGTGCCAGCAGCTTACTCCTAGCTATACCCCAAGAGACCCAGTACTTC. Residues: CASSLLLAIPQETQYF.

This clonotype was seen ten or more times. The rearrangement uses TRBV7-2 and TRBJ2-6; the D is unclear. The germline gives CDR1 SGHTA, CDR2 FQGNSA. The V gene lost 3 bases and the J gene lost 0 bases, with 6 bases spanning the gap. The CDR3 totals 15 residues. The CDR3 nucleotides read TGTGCCAGCAGCTTTTATAGCTCTGGGGCCAACGTCCTGACTTTC. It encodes CASSFYSSGANVLTF. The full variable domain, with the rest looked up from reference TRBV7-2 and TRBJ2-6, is GAGVSQSPSNKVTEKGKDVELRCDPISGHTALYWYRQSLGQGLEFLIYFQGNSAPDKSGLPSDRFSAERTGGSVSTLTIQRTQQEDSAVYLCASSFYSSGANVLTFGAGSRLTVL.

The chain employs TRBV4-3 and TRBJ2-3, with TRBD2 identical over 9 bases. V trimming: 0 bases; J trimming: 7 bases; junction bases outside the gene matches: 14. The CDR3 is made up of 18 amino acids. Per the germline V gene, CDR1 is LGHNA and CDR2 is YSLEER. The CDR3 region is CASSQEGGLAYNLYTQYF. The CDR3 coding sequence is TGCGCCAGCAGCCAAGAAGGGGGACTAGCCTACAACCTATATACGCAGTATTTT.

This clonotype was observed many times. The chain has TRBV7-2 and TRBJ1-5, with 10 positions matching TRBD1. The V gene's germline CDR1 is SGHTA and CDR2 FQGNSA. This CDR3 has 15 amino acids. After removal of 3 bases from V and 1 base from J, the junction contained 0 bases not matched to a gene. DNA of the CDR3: TGTGCCAGCAGCTTGGGACAGGGGAGCAATCAGCCCCAGCATTTT. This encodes CASSLGQGSNQPQHF.

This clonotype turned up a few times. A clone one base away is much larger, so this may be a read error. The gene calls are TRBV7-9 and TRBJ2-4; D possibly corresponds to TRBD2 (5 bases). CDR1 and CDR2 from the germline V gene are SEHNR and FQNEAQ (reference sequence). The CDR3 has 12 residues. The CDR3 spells CSSSSSGVVQYF. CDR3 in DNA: TGTTCCAGCAGCTCCTCCGGGGTCGTTCAGTACTTC.

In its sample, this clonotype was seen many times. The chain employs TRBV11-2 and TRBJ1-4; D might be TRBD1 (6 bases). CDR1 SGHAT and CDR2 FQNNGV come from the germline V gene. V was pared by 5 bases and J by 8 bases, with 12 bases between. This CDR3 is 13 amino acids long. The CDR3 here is CASSPDRTEKLFF. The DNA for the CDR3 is TGTGCCAGCAGCCCGGACAGAACGGAAAAACTGTTTTTT.

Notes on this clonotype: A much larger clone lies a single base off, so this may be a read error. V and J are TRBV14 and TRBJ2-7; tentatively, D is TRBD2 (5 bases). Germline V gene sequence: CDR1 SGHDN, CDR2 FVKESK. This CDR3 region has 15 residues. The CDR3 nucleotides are TGTGCCAGCAGCCAAGTCCCGGGGAACTCCTGCGAGCAGTACTTC. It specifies CASSQVPGNSCEQYF.

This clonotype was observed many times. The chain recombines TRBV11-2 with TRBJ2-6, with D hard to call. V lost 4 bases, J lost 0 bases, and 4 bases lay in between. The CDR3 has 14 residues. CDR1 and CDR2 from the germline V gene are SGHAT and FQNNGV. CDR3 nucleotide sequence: TGTGCCAGCAGCTCGATCTCTGGGGCCAACGTCCTGACTTTC. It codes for CASSSISGANVLTF.

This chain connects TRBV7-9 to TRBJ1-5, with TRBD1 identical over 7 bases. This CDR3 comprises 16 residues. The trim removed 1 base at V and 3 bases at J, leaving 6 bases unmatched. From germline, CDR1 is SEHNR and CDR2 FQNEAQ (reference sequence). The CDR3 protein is CASSLVAGGANQPQHF. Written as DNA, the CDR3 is TGTGCCAGCAGCTTAGTTGCAGGGGGAGCCAATCAGCCCCAGCATTTT.